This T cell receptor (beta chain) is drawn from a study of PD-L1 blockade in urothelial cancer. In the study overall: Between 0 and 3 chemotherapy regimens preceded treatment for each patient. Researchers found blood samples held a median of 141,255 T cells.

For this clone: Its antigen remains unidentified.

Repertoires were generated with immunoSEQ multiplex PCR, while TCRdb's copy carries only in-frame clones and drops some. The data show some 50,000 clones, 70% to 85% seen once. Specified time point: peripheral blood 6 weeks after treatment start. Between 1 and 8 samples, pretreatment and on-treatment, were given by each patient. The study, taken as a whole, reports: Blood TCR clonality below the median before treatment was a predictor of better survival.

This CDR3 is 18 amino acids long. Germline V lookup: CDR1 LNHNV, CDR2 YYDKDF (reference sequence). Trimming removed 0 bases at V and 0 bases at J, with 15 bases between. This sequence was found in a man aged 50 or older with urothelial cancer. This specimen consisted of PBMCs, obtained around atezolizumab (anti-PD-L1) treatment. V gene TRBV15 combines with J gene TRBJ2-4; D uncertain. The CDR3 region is CATSRDKNSWLAKNIQYF. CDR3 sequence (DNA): TGTGCCACCAGCAGAGATAAAAATAGTTGGTTAGCCAAAAACATTCAGTACTTC. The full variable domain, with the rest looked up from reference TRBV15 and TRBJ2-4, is DAMVIQNPRYQVTQFGKPVTLSCSQTLNHNVMYWYQQKSSQAPKLLFHYYDKDFNNEADTPDNFQSRRPNTSFCFLDIRSPGLGDTAMYLCATSRDKNSWLAKNIQYFGAGTRLSVL.